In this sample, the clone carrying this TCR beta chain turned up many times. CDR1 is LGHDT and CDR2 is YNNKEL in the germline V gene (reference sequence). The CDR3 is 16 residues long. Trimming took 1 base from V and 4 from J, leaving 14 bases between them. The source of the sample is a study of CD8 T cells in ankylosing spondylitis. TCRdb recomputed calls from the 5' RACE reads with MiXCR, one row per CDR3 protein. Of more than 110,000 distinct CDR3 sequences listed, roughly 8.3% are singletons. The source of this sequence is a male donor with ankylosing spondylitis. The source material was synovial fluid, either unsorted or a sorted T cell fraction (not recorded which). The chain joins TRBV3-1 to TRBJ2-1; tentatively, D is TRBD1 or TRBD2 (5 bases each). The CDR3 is CASSQVDGAGYNEQFF. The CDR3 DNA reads TGTGCCAGCAGCCAAGTCGACGGGGCTGGATACAATGAGCAGTTCTTC.